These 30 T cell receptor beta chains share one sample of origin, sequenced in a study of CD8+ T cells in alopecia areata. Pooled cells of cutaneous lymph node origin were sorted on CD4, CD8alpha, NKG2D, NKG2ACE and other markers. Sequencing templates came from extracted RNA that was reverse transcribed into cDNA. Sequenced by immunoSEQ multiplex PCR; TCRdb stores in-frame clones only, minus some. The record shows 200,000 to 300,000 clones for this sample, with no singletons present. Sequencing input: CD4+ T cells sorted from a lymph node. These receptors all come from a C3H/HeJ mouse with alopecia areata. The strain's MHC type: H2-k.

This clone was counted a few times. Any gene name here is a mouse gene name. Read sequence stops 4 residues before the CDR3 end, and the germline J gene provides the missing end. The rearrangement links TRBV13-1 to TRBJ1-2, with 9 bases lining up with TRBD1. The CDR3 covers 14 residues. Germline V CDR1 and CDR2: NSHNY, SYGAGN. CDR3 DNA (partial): TGTGCCAGCAGTGATGCAAGGGACAGGGCC. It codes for CASSDARDRA. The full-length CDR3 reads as CASSDARDRADYTF.

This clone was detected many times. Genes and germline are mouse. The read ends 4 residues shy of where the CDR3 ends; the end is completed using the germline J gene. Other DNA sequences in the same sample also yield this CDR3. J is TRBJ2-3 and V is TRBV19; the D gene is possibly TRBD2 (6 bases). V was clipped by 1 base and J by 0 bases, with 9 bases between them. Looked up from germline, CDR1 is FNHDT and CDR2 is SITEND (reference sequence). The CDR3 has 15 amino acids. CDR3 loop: CASSILGTSAETLYF. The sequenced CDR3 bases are TGTGCCAGCAGTATACTGGGGACTAGTGCAGAA.

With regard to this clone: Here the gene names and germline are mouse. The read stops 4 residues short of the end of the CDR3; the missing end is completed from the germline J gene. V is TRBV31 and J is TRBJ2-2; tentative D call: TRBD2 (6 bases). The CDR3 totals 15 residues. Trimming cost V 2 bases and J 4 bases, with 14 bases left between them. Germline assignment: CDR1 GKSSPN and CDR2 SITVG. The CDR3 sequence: CAWSAMGVATGQLYF. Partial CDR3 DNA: TGTGCCTGGAGTGCGATGGGGGTAGCCACCGGG.

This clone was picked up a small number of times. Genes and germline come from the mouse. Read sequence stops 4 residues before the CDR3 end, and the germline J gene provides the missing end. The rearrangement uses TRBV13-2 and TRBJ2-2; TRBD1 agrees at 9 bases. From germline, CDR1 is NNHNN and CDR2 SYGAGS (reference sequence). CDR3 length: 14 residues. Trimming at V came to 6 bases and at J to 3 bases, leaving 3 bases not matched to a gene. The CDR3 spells CASADRGDTGQLYF. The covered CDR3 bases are TGTGCCAGCGCGGACAGGGGAGACACCGGG.

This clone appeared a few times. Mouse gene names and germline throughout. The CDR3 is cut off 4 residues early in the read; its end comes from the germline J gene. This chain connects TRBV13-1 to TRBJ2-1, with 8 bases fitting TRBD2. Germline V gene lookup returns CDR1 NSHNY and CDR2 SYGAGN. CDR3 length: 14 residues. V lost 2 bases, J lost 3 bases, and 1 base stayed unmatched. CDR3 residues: CASSEGGLYAEQFF. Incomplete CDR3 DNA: TGTGCCAGCAGTGAGGGGGGGCTCTATGCT.

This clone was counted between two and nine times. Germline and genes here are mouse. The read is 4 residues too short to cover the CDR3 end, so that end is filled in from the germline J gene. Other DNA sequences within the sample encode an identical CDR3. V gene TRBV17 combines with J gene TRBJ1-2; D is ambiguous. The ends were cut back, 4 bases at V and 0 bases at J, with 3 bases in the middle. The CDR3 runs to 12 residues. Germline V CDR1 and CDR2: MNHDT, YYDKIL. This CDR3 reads CASSTANSDYTF. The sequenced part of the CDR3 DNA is TGTGCTAGCAGTACAGCAAACTCC.

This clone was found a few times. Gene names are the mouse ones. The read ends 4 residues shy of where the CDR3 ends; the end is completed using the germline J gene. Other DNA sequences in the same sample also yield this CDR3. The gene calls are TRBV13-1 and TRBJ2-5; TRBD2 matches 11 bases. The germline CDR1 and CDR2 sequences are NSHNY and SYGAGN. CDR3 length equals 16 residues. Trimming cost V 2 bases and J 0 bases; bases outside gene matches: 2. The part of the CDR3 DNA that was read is TGTGCCAGCAGTGACGGACTGGGGGGTAACCAAGAC. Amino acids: CASSDGLGGNQD. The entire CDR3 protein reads CASSDGLGGNQDTQYF.

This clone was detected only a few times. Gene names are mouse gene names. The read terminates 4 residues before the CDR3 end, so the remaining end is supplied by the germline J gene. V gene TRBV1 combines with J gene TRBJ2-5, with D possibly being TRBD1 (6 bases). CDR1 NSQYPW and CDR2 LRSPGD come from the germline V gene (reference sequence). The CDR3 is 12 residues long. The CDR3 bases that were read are TGCACCTGCAGGCACAGGGATGAC. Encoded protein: CTCRHRDD. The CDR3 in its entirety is CTCRHRDDTQYF.

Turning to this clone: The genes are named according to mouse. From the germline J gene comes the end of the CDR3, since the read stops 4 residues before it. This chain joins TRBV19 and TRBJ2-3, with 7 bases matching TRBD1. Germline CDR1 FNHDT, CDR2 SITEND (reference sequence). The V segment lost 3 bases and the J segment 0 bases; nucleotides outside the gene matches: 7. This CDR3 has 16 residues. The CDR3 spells CASSTGTETSAETLYF. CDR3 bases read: TGTGCCAGCAGTACAGGGACAGAAACTAGTGCAGAA.

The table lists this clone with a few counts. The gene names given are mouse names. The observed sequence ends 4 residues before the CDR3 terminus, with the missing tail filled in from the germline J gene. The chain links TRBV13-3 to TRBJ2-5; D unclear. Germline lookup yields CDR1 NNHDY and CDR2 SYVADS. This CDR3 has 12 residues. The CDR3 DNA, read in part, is TGTGCCAGCAGTCCCCCCAAAGAC. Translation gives CASSPPKD. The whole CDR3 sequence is CASSPPKDTQYF.

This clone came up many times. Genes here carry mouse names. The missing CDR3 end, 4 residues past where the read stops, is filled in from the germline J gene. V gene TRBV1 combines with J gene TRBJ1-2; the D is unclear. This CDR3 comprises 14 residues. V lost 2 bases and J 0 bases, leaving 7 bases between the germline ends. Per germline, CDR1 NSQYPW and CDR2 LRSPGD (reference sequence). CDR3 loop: CTCSARVSNSDYTF. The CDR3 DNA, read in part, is TGCACCTGCAGTGCAAGGGTCTCAAACTCC.

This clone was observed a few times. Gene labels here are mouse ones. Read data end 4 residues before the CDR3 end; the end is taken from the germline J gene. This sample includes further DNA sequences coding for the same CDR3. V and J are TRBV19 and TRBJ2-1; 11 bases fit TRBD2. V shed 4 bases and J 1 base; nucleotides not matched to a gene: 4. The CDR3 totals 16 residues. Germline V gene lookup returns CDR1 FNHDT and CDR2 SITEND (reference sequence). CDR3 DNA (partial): TGTGCCAGCAGTCCCCGGGACTGGGGGAACTATGCT. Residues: CASSPRDWGNYA. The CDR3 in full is CASSPRDWGNYAEQFF.

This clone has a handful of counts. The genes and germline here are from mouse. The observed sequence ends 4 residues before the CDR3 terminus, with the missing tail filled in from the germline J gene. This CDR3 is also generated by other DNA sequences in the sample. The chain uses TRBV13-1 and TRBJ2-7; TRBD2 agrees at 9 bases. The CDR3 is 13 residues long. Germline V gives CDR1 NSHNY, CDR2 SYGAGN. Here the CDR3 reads CASSRGGADEQYF. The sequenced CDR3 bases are TGTGCCAGCAGTCGTGGGGGGGCAGAT.

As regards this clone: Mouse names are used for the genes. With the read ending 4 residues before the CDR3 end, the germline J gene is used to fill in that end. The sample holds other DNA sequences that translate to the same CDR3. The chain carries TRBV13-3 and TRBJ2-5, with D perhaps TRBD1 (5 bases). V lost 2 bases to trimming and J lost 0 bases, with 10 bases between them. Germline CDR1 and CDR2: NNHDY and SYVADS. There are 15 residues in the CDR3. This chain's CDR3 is CASSEQGVNQDTQYF. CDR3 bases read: TGTGCCAGCAGTGAGCAGGGAGTTAACCAAGAC.

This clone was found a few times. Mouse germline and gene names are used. The CDR3 sequence is CASSQNVNQDTQYF. CDR3 DNA, as far as it was read: TGTGCCAGCAGCCAGAATGTTAACCAAGAC. This chain uses TRBV19 with TRBJ2-5; no clear D. The missing CDR3 end, 4 residues past where the read stops, is filled in from the germline J gene. The CDR3 has 14 residues. The ends were cut back, 5 bases at V and 0 bases at J, with 10 bases in the middle. The germline CDR1 and CDR2 sequences are FNHDT and SITEND (reference sequence).

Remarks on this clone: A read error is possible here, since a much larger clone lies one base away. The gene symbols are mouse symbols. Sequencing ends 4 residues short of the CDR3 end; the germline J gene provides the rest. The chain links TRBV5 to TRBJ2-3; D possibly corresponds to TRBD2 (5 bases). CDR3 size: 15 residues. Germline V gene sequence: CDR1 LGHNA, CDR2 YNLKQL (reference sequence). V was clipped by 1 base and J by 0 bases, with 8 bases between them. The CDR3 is CASSQGWASAETLYF. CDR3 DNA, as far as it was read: TGTGCCAGCAGCCAAGGCTGGGCTAGTGCAGAA.

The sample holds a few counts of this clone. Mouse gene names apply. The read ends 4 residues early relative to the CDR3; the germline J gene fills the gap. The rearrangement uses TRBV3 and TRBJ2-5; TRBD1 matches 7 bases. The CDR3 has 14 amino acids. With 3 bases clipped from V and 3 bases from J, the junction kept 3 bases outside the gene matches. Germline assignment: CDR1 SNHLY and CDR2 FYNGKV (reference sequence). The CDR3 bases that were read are TGTGCCAGCAGCTTCGACAGGGTTCAAGAC. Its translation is CASSFDRVQD. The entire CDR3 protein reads CASSFDRVQDTQYF.

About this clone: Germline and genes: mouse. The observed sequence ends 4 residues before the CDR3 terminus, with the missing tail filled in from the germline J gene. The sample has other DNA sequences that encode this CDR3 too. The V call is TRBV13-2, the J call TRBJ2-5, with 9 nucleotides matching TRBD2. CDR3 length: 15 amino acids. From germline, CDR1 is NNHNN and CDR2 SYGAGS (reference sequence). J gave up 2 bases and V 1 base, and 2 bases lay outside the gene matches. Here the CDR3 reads CASGDPGLGQDTQYF. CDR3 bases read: TGTGCCAGCGGTGATCCGGGACTGGGCCAAGAC.

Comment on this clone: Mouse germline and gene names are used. The CDR3 sequence is CTCSAEAGPDAEQFF. The CDR3 DNA, read in part, is TGCACCTGCAGTGCAGAGGCTGGTCCCGATGCT. V usage is TRBV1 and J usage is TRBJ2-1; D not resolved. The read ends 4 residues before the CDR3 terminus; that terminus is restored from the germline J gene. V was trimmed by 0 bases and J by 5 bases, leaving 11 bases between them. Looked up from germline, CDR1 is NSQYPW and CDR2 is LRSPGD (reference sequence). This CDR3 is built from 15 residues.

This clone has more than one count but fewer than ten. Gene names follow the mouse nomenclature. The DNA read from the CDR3 is TGTGCCTGGGGACTGGGGTTCCAAGAC. Residues: CAWGLGFQD. The whole CDR3 protein is CAWGLGFQDTQYF. The chain links TRBV31 to TRBJ2-5; 9 nucleotides agree with TRBD2. The CDR3 extends 4 residues past the end of the read, so its final part is completed from the germline J gene. With 5 bases clipped from V and 2 bases from J, the junction kept 2 bases outside the gene matches. The V gene's germline CDR1 is GKSSPN and CDR2 SITVG. There are 13 residues in the CDR3.

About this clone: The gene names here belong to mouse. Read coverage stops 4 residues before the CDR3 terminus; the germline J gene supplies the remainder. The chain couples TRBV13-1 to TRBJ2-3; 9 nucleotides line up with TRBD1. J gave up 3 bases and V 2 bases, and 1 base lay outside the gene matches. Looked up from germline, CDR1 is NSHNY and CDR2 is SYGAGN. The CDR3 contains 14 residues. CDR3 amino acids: CASSEQGAAETLYF. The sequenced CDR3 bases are TGTGCCAGCAGTGAACAGGGGGCGGCAGAA.

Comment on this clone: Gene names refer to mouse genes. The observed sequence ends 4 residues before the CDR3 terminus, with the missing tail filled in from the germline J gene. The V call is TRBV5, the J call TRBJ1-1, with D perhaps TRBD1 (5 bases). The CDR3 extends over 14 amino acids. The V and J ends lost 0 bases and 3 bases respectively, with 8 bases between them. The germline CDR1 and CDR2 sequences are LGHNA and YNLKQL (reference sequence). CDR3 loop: CASSQDRDHTEVFF. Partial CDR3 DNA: TGTGCCAGCAGCCAAGACAGGGACCACACA.

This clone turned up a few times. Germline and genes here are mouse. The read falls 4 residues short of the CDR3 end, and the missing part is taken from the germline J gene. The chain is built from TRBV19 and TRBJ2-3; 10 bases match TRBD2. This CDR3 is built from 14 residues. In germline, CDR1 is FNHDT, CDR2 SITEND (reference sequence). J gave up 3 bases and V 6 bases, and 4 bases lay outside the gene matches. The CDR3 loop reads CASIAGGAAETLYF. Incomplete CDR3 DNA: TGTGCCAGCATTGCTGGGGGGGCGGCAGAA. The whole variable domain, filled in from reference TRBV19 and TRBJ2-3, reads GGIITQTPKFLIGQEGQKLTLKCQQNFNHDTMYWYRQDSGKGLRLIYYSITENDLQKGDLSEGYDASREKKSSFSLTVTSAQKNEMAVFLCASIAGGAAETLYFGSGTRLTVL.

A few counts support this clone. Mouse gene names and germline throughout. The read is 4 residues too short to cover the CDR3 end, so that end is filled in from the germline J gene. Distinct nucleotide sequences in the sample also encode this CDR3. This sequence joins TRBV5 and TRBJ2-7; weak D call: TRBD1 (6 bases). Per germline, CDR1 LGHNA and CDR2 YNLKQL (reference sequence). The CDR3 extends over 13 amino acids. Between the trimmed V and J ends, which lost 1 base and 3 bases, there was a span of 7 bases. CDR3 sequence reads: CASSQVGGYEQYF. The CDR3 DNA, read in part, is TGTGCCAGCAGCCAAGTAGGGGGCTAT.

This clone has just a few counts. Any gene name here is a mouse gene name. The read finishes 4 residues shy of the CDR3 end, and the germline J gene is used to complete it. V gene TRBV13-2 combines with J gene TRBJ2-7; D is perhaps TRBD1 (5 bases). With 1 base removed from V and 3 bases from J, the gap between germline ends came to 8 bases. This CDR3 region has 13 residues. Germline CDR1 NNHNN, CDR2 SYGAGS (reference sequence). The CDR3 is CASGDWTNYEQYF. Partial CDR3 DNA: TGTGCCAGCGGTGATTGGACAAACTAT.

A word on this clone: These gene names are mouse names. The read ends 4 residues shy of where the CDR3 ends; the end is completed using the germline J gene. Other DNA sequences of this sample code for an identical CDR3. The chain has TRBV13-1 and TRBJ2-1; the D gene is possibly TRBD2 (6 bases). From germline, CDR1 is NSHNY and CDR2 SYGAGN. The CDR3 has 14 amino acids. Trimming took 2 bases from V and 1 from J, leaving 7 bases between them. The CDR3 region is CASSEWGNYAEQFF. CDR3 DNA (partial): TGTGCCAGCAGTGAATGGGGGAACTATGCT.

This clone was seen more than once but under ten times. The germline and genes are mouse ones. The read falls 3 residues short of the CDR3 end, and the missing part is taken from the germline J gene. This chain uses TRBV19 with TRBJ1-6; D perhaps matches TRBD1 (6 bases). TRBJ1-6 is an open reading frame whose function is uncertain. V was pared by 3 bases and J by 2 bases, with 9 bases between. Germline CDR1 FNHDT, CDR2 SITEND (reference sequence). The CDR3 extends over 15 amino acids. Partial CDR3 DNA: TGTGCCAGCAGTAGTCGGGACACCTATAATTCGCCC. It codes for CASSSRDTYNSP. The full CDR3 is CASSSRDTYNSPLYF.

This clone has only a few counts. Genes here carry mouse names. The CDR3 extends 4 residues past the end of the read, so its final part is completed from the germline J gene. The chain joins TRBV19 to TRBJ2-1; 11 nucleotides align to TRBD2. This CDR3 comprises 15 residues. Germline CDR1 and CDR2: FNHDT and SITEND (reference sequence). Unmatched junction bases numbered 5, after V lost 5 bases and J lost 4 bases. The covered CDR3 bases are TGTGCCAGCAGCTTCCGGGACTGGGGGTATGCT. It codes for CASSFRDWGYA. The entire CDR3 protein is CASSFRDWGYAEQFF.

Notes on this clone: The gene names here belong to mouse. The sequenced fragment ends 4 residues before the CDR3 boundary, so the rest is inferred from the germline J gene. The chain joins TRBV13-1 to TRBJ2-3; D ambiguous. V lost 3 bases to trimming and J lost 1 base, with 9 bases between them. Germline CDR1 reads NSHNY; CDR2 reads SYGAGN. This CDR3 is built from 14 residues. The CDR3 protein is CASSVQPGAETLYF. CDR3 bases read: TGTGCCAGCAGTGTTCAGCCCGGTGCAGAA.

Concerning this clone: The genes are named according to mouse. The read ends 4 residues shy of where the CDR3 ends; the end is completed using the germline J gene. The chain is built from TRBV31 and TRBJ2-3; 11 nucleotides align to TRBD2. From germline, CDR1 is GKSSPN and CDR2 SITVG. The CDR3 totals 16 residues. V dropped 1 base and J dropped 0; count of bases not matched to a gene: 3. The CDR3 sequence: CAWSRGTGGSAETLYF. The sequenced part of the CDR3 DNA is TGTGCCTGGAGTCGAGGGACTGGGGGTAGTGCAGAA.